The text below deals with one TCR beta chain. Its antigen is undetermined. The data are from a study of shared clonotypes between healthy human individuals. Study summary: In total, the donors were a couple of women and a few men aged 18 to 49. Whole-study results and caveats: Clonotype sharing among donors was thought likely to change with sequencing depth. Some naive CD4 clonotypes, around 4.7%, turned up in common across a few donors.

The CDR3 is made up of 14 amino acids. Trimming removed 1 base from V and 2 bases from J, with 10 bases in between. Germline V gene data show CDR1 as SGHNT and CDR2 as YYREEE (reference sequence). Healthy adults negative for HIV, lacking recent acute infections or vaccinations, served as donors. The protocol was immunoSEQ multiplex PCR, while the TCRdb copy is restricted to in-frame clones and leaves out a portion. The sample includes 980,000 or so clones, over 60% of them seen just once. The clonotype originates from a man aged 18 to 29 in good health. Sequences were obtained from memory CD4+ T cells sorted from blood. Sample subset: CD45RA-negative fraction. The rearrangement joins TRBV5-4 to TRBJ2-7; a possible D gene is TRBD2 (5 bases). CDR3 region: CASSLTADPYEQYF. The CDR3 bases are TGTGCCAGCAGCTTGACAGCGGACCCCTACGAGCAGTACTTC.